The clone carrying this TCR beta chain was found a few times. Its specificity is unknown. The data were taken from a study of blood T cells in healthy people across ages. Study-wide points: Per million T cells, TCR beta diversity dropped roughly linearly as age increased.

V lost 4 bases, J lost 6 bases, and 9 bases lay in between. The CDR3 runs 13 residues. Looked up from germline, CDR1 is SGHTA and CDR2 is FQGTGA. For the second PCR, which ran for about 6 to 12 cycles, a sample-barcoded 5' primer and a J-beta primer mix were used. TCRdb reanalysed the 5' RACE reads using MiXCR and keeps one entry per CDR3 protein. The repertoire consists of roughly 800,000 distinct CDR3 sequences, with about 25% occurring once and the leading ten covering 8% to 10%. These data also formed part of another study, on T cells of mothers and their children. According to that study: No persistent microchimeric T cell clones were detected at 95 to 100 clones per million clonotypes sensitivity.

This clonotype was sampled from a boy between 10 and 17 years old in good health. The sample was blood. The rearrangement joins TRBV7-3 to TRBJ2-2, with D possibly TRBD1 on 5 matching bases. The CDR3 nucleotides are TGTGCCAGCAGCTCCCCAGGGTCCGGGGAGCTGTTTTTT. Protein product: CASSSPGSGELFF.